These T cell receptor beta chains were read from a single sample in a study of cytomegalovirus exposure and HLA in healthy donors. Only in-frame clones appear in the TCRdb table, and some are missing; sequencing was by immunoSEQ multiplex PCR. The sample gives approximately 140,000 clones, 73% of which show up once; 1.5% to 2% is in the top ten. The sequencing input was PBMCs. The receptors come from a woman between 18 and 30 years old in good health and CMV-seronegative. Each CDR3 is given with its conserved first and last residue. The D gene is left open where the match is weak. The size of a clone is reported for some rows only, either as once, few or many, or as a class for expanded clones.

v_gene: TRBV14
abundance: NA
j_gene: TRBJ2-1
d_gene: TRBD2
CDR3aa: CASSRTSGDPYNEQFF
CDR3nt: TGTGCCAGCAGCCGGACTAGCGGGGACCCCTACAATGAGCAGTTCTTC

v_gene: TRBV5-1
abundance: NA
j_gene: TRBJ2-7
d_gene: TRBD1
CDR3aa: CASSGRGTGQASYEQYF
CDR3nt: TGCGCCAGCAGCGGCCGAGGGACAGGGCAAGCCTCCTACGAGCAGTACTTC

v_gene: TRBV19
abundance: NA
j_gene: TRBJ2-7
d_gene: TRBD2
CDR3aa: CASSYTSGSYEQYF
CDR3nt: TGTGCCAGTAGTTACACTAGCGGCTCCTACGAGCAGTACTTC

v_gene: TRBV7-9
abundance: NA
j_gene: TRBJ2-3
d_gene: TRBD1
CDR3aa: CASSLGTGVTDTQYF
CDR3nt: TGTGCCAGCAGCTTAGGGACAGGGGTTACAGATACGCAGTATTTT

v_gene: TRBV27
abundance: NA
j_gene: TRBJ2-3
d_gene: NA
CDR3aa: CASSFIGSDTQYF
CDR3nt: TGTGCCAGCAGTTTTATCGGGTCAGATACGCAGTATTTT

v_gene: TRBV7-3
abundance: NA
j_gene: TRBJ1-4
d_gene: TRBD1
CDR3aa: CASVTGQYEKLFF
CDR3nt: TGTGCCAGTGTTACGGGACAGTATGAAAAACTGTTTTTT

v_gene: TRBV5-1
abundance: NA
j_gene: TRBJ1-1
d_gene: NA
CDR3aa: CASSLALQYTEAFF
CDR3nt: TGCGCCAGCAGCTTGGCCCTACAGTACACTGAAGCTTTCTTT

v_gene: TRBV7-9
abundance: NA
j_gene: TRBJ2-4
d_gene: NA
CDR3aa: CASSLDGWAKNIQYF
CDR3nt: TGTGCCAGCAGCTTAGACGGGTGGGCCAAAAACATTCAGTACTTC

v_gene: TRBV5-6
abundance: NA
j_gene: TRBJ1-5
d_gene: NA
CDR3aa: CASSTRRSGVFIQPQHF
CDR3nt: TGTGCCAGCAGCACCAGACGTTCGGGGGTTTTTATTCAGCCCCAGCATTTT

v_gene: TRBV28
abundance: NA
j_gene: TRBJ2-1
d_gene: TRBD1
CDR3aa: CASSLGTVHEQFF
CDR3nt: TGTGCCAGCAGTTTAGGGACAGTCCATGAGCAGTTCTTC

v_gene: TRBV7-8
abundance: NA
j_gene: TRBJ1-1
d_gene: NA
CDR3aa: CASSLGGPEAFF
CDR3nt: TGTGCCAGCAGCTTAGGTGGGCCTGAAGCTTTCTTT

v_gene: TRBV29-1
abundance: NA
j_gene: TRBJ2-5
d_gene: NA
CDR3aa: CSVEGARETQYF
CDR3nt: TGCAGCGTTGAAGGGGCCCGGGAGACCCAGTACTTC

v_gene: TRBV29-1
abundance: NA
j_gene: TRBJ2-4
d_gene: NA
CDR3aa: CSVATGSLAKNIQYF
CDR3nt: TGCAGCGTTGCTACAGGTTCTCTAGCCAAAAACATTCAGTACTTC

v_gene: TRBV9
abundance: NA
j_gene: TRBJ1-2
d_gene: TRBD1
CDR3aa: CASSLGQGGNYGYTF
CDR3nt: TGTGCCAGCAGCCTCGGACAGGGAGGCAACTATGGCTACACCTTC

v_gene: TRBV13
abundance: NA
j_gene: TRBJ2-7
d_gene: TRBD2
CDR3aa: CASSLGAFGGEYEQYF
CDR3nt: TGTGCCAGCAGCTTAGGTGCATTTGGGGGGGAATACGAGCAGTACTTC

v_gene: TRBV20-1
abundance: once
j_gene: TRBJ2-2
d_gene: NA
CDR3aa: CSATQGGELFF
CDR3nt: TGCAGTGCTACCCAGGGCGGGGAGCTGTTTTTT

v_gene: TRBV4-3
abundance: NA
j_gene: TRBJ1-2
d_gene: TRBD1
CDR3aa: CASSPAGTATSNYGYTF
CDR3nt: TGCGCCAGCAGCCCGGCCGGGACAGCGACCTCTAACTATGGCTACACCTTC

v_gene: TRBV5-4
abundance: NA
j_gene: TRBJ1-1
d_gene: NA
CDR3aa: CASTYGRVGDTEAFF
CDR3nt: TGTGCCAGTACCTACGGCAGGGTCGGCGACACTGAAGCTTTCTTT

v_gene: TRBV5-4
abundance: NA
j_gene: TRBJ1-1
d_gene: NA
CDR3aa: CASSLGWSPGVGGGPEAFF
CDR3nt: TGTGCCAGCAGCTTGGGTTGGTCCCCCGGGGTGGGAGGAGGGCCTGAAGCTTTCTTT

v_gene: TRBV27
abundance: NA
j_gene: TRBJ1-1
d_gene: NA
CDR3aa: CASSLYSLVRTGRSEAFF
CDR3nt: TGTGCCAGCAGTTTGTACAGCTTGGTGAGGACTGGCAGATCTGAAGCTTTCTTT

v_gene: TRBV15
abundance: NA
j_gene: TRBJ1-2
d_gene: NA
CDR3aa: CATSERQAVFYGYTF
CDR3nt: TGTGCCACCAGCGAACGACAGGCGGTCTTCTATGGCTACACCTTC

v_gene: TRBV14
abundance: NA
j_gene: TRBJ1-2
d_gene: TRBD1
CDR3aa: CASSQFRDRNNYGYTF
CDR3nt: TGTGCCAGCAGCCAATTCCGGGACAGAAATAACTATGGCTACACCTTC

v_gene: TRBV5-1
abundance: NA
j_gene: TRBJ2-5
d_gene: TRBD2
CDR3aa: CASSLGWTSGGGETQYF
CDR3nt: TGCGCCAGCAGCTTGGGATGGACTAGCGGGGGAGGGGAGACCCAGTACTTC

v_gene: TRBV5-1
abundance: NA
j_gene: TRBJ1-5
d_gene: TRBD1
CDR3aa: CASSPSGQDNQPQHF
CDR3nt: TGCGCCAGCAGCCCTTCGGGACAGGACAATCAGCCCCAGCATTTT

v_gene: TRBV7-2
abundance: NA
j_gene: TRBJ1-2
d_gene: TRBD1
CDR3aa: CASSPDRGLGYTF
CDR3nt: TGTGCCAGCAGCCCGGACAGGGGATTAGGCTACACCTTC

v_gene: TRBV28
abundance: NA
j_gene: TRBJ2-7
d_gene: NA
CDR3aa: CASSSSYEQYF
CDR3nt: TGTGCCAGCAGTTCCAGCTACGAGCAGTACTTC

v_gene: TRBV25-1
abundance: NA
j_gene: TRBJ1-1
d_gene: TRBD1
CDR3aa: CASSSPFGTGNTEAFF
CDR3nt: TGTGCCAGCAGTTCCCCCTTCGGGACAGGGAACACTGAAGCTTTCTTT

v_gene: TRBV6-5
abundance: once
j_gene: TRBJ1-1
d_gene: TRBD1
CDR3aa: CASSYRGLSTEAFF
CDR3nt: TGTGCCAGCAGTTACAGGGGGCTGAGCACTGAAGCTTTCTTT

v_gene: TRBV5-1
abundance: NA
j_gene: TRBJ1-1
d_gene: NA
CDR3aa: CASTSAGADEAFF
CDR3nt: TGCGCCAGCACCTCGGCGGGGGCGGATGAAGCTTTCTTT

v_gene: TRBV27
abundance: NA
j_gene: TRBJ1-3
d_gene: NA
CDR3aa: CASKTGHISGNTIYF
CDR3nt: TGTGCCAGCAAGACAGGCCATATCTCTGGAAACACCATATATTTT

v_gene: TRBV12-5
abundance: NA
j_gene: TRBJ2-3
d_gene: NA
CDR3aa: CASGLAPSASTDTQYF
CDR3nt: TGTGCTAGTGGTTTGGCCCCTAGCGCCAGCACAGATACGCAGTATTTT

v_gene: TRBV5-4
abundance: NA
j_gene: TRBJ2-6
d_gene: NA
CDR3aa: CASSLRAGANGLTF
CDR3nt: TGTGCCAGCAGCTTGAGGGCTGGGGCCAACGGCCTGACTTTC

v_gene: TRBV7-6
abundance: few
j_gene: TRBJ2-1
d_gene: NA
CDR3aa: CASSFQRDNEQFF
CDR3nt: TGTGCCAGCAGCTTTCAACGAGACAATGAGCAGTTCTTC

v_gene: TRBV30
abundance: NA
j_gene: TRBJ1-5
d_gene: NA
CDR3aa: CAWSAPRGAGNQPQHF
CDR3nt: TGTGCCTGGAGTGCCCCGCGGGGGGCCGGAAATCAGCCCCAGCATTTT

v_gene: TRBV7-2
abundance: NA
j_gene: TRBJ2-7
d_gene: TRBD2
CDR3aa: CASSPLAGGPVDEQYF
CDR3nt: TGTGCCAGCAGCCCACTAGCGGGGGGTCCCGTAGACGAGCAGTACTTC

v_gene: TRBV6-5
abundance: NA
j_gene: TRBJ2-7
d_gene: TRBD1
CDR3aa: CASSYLRQGYEQYF
CDR3nt: TGTGCCAGCAGTTACCTCAGACAGGGCTACGAGCAGTACTTC

v_gene: TRBV7-2
abundance: few
j_gene: TRBJ2-3
d_gene: NA
CDR3aa: CASSLQAGSTDTQYF
CDR3nt: TGTGCCAGCAGCCTTCAGGCGGGATCCACAGATACGCAGTATTTT

v_gene: TRBV27
abundance: NA
j_gene: TRBJ2-1
d_gene: TRBD2
CDR3aa: CASTSSSGVPSYNEQFF
CDR3nt: TGTGCCAGCACATCGTCTAGCGGGGTCCCGAGCTACAATGAGCAGTTCTTC

v_gene: TRBV6-5
abundance: NA
j_gene: TRBJ1-1
d_gene: NA
CDR3aa: CASRIRHAGTEAFF
CDR3nt: TGTGCCAGCCGGATCAGACACGCCGGCACTGAAGCTTTCTTT

v_gene: TRBV6-6
abundance: NA
j_gene: TRBJ2-1
d_gene: TRBD2
CDR3aa: CASSSFLEGGDNEQFF
CDR3nt: TGTGCCAGCAGTTCCTTCCTCGAGGGAGGGGACAATGAGCAGTTCTTC

v_gene: TRBV28
abundance: NA
j_gene: TRBJ1-1
d_gene: NA
CDR3aa: CASSLEGERVMNTEAFF
CDR3nt: TGTGCCAGCAGTTTAGAGGGTGAAAGGGTAATGAACACTGAAGCTTTCTTT

v_gene: TRBV5-6
abundance: NA
j_gene: TRBJ2-7
d_gene: NA
CDR3aa: CASSLVGVNSYEQYF
CDR3nt: TGTGCCAGCAGCCTCGTCGGGGTAAATTCCTACGAGCAGTACTTC

v_gene: TRBV6-1
abundance: NA
j_gene: TRBJ2-3
d_gene: TRBD2
CDR3aa: CASKLSGSTDTQYF
CDR3nt: TGTGCCAGCAAGCTTAGCGGGTCCACAGATACGCAGTATTTT

v_gene: TRBV28
abundance: NA
j_gene: TRBJ2-1
d_gene: NA
CDR3aa: CASSGGTALGEQFF
CDR3nt: TGTGCCAGCAGCGGAGGGACAGCCCTTGGGGAGCAGTTCTTC

v_gene: TRBV7-3
abundance: NA
j_gene: TRBJ2-1
d_gene: NA
CDR3aa: CASSLTRDNEQFF
CDR3nt: TGTGCCAGCAGCTTAACGAGAGACAATGAGCAGTTCTTC

v_gene: TRBV28
abundance: NA
j_gene: TRBJ2-5
d_gene: NA
CDR3aa: CASSPGGRLQETQYF
CDR3nt: TGTGCCAGCAGCCCCGGGGGGCGACTACAAGAGACCCAGTACTTC

v_gene: TRBV5-1
abundance: few
j_gene: TRBJ1-1
d_gene: TRBD1
CDR3aa: CASSPQTGGGGEAFF
CDR3nt: TGCGCCAGCAGCCCGCAGACAGGGGGCGGCGGTGAAGCTTTCTTT

v_gene: TRBV9
abundance: NA
j_gene: TRBJ1-2
d_gene: NA
CDR3aa: CASSVDAGAFYGYTF
CDR3nt: TGTGCCAGCAGCGTGGACGCAGGGGCCTTCTATGGCTACACCTTC

v_gene: TRBV6-1
abundance: NA
j_gene: TRBJ2-3
d_gene: TRBD2
CDR3aa: CAGSGRESDTQYF
CDR3nt: TGTGCCGGTAGCGGGAGGGAATCAGATACGCAGTATTTT